The present T cell receptor beta chain was sequenced within a study of CD8 T cells in Susac syndrome. cDNA came from roughly 0.53 to 1 ug RNA primed by random hexamers. TCR beta CDR3 was amplified by immunoSEQ multiplex PCR. This amplification extended across 54 Vbeta and 13 Jbeta segments. TCRdb re-analysed the immunoSEQ multiplex PCR reads in MiXCR, keeping a single row per CDR3 protein. The table records about 200,000 distinct CDR3 sequences, 80% to 95% of them present only once. Sequencing input: CD8+ T cells from PBMCs. This sequence was found in a human donor with multiple sclerosis.

The CDR3 nucleotides are TGTGCCAGCAGCGTAGATGGTAGAGGGTACACTGAAGCTTTCTTT. It specifies CASSVDGRGYTEAFF. The chain combines TRBV9 with TRBJ1-1; D is ambiguous. Looked up from germline, CDR1 is SGDLS and CDR2 is YYNGEE. The CDR3 has 15 residues. V was pared by 0 bases and J by 3 bases, with 12 bases between.